This entry is about one TCR beta chain. Its cognate antigen is unknown. CDR3 length: 15 residues. Unmatched junction bases numbered 9, after V lost 4 bases and J lost 4 bases. Germline loops: CDR1 MNHNS, CDR2 SASEGT. Libraries of TCR beta came from iRepertoire HTBI primers plus Arm-PCR of CDR3 regions. TCRdb analysed the multiplex PCR reads with MiXCR anew, one entry per CDR3 protein. The table includes hundreds of thousands of distinct CDR3 sequences, approximately 23% detected once. This sample stems from a study of regulatory T cells in long-lasting Graves disease. Study results and caveats: Because few samples were included, accuracy may have been lower.

Time point denoted: persistent/refractory GD, antithyroid drugs over 5 years with positive TRAb. PBMC-extracted RNA yielded the TCR library. Sequences were derived from peripheral blood mononuclear cells (PBMCs), sampled when the disease was refractory, from a patient treated with antithyroid drugs. The chain employs TRBV6-1 and TRBJ2-7; 8 nucleotides match TRBD2. The sequence was collected from a female donor with Graves disease. CDR3 sequence: CASSAGWRGDYEQYF. The DNA for the CDR3 is TGTGCCAGCAGTGCAGGGTGGCGGGGGGATTACGAGCAGTACTTC.